Below, 32 T cell receptor beta chains from the same sample are listed, as sequenced in a study of T cells in Graves' hyperthyroidism and ophthalmopathy. Amplification yielded TCR beta CDR3 regions, with RNA transcripts as the source. First-round RT-PCR with HTBI primers amplified the TCR CDR3 region. TCRdb re-called the multiplex PCR reads with MiXCR, one entry per CDR3 protein. Of roughly 700,000 distinct CDR3 sequences listed, around 15% were seen once; the top ten hold roughly a tenth. The sample consisted of blood. The receptors stem from a woman aged 18 to 35 with Graves' hyperthyroidism.

There are many counts of this clonotype. Here the CDR3 DNA reads TGTGCCAGCAGTTACAGGGCGACCAACTATGGCTACACCTTC. Translated: CASSYRATNYGYTF. The chain combines TRBV6-5 with TRBJ1-2; D is undetermined. This CDR3 comprises 14 residues. The germline gives CDR1 MNHEY, CDR2 SVGAGI. Trimming removed 2 bases at V and 2 bases at J, with 9 bases between.

This clonotype was seen at least ten times. This sequence joins TRBV28 and TRBJ1-3; tentative D call: TRBD1 (5 bases). V was trimmed by 6 bases and J by 7 bases, leaving 16 bases between them. Germline CDR1 and CDR2: MDHEN and SYDVKM. The CDR3 totals 14 residues. The CDR3 DNA is TGTGCCAGCAGATCCCGGGGTGAGGGGAACACCATATATTTT. Translation: CASRSRGEGNTIYF.

The chain combines TRBV24-1 with TRBJ2-1, with a possible D match to TRBD2 (6 bases). V was trimmed by 4 bases and J by 7 bases, leaving 16 bases between them. In germline, CDR1 is KGHDR, CDR2 SFDVKD. This CDR3 region has 15 residues. Written as DNA, the CDR3 is TGTGCCACCAGTGACCAAGAGATGGGGAGGAATGAGCAGTTCTTC. Translating gives CATSDQEMGRNEQFF.

The rearrangement links TRBV6-5 to TRBJ1-2; 7 bases line up with TRBD1. This CDR3 contains 13 residues. Germline V CDR1 and CDR2: MNHEY, SVGAGI. J gave up 6 bases and V 6 bases, and 7 bases lay outside the gene matches. Here the CDR3 DNA reads TGTGCCAGCAGGTACACAGGGGATCATGGCTACACCTTC. Translated: CASRYTGDHGYTF.

This clonotype was seen many times. J is TRBJ1-1 and V is TRBV3-1, with D maybe TRBD1 (5 bases). This CDR3 is built from 14 residues. V was trimmed by 1 base and J by 10 bases, leaving 16 bases between them. Germline V CDR1 and CDR2: LGHDT, YNNKEL (reference sequence). The CDR3 region is CASSQAVREPAAFF. The CDR3 DNA reads as TGTGCCAGCAGCCAAGCGGTCAGGGAACCTGCAGCTTTCTTT. Combining the CDR3 with reference TRBV3-1 and TRBJ1-1 gives the whole variable domain DTAVSQTPKYLVTQMGNDKSIKCEQNLGHDTMYWYKQDSKKFLKIMFSYNNKELIINETVPNRFSPKSPDKAHLNLHINSLELGDSAVYFCASSQAVREPAAFFGQGTRLTVV.

J is TRBJ2-7 and V is TRBV5-6, with a possible D match to TRBD2 (5 bases). The CDR3 sequence is 18 residues long. Germline assignment: CDR1 SGHDT and CDR2 YYEEEE. V was shortened by 6 bases and J by 6 bases, with 31 bases between the two germline ends. The CDR3: CASTPSRRPGFFSSEQYF. CDR3 DNA sequence: TGTGCCAGCACCCCTTCACGCCGCCCGGGGTTTTTTTCGAGCGAGCAGTACTTC.

The chain combines TRBV20-1 with TRBJ1-4, with a weak D call TRBD1 (6 bases). V was trimmed by 0 bases and J by 3 bases, leaving 20 bases between them. The germline gives CDR1 DFQATT, CDR2 SNEGSKA (reference sequence). The CDR3 loop spans 18 amino acids. The CDR3 sequence: CSARDLRGETGANEKLFF. For the CDR3, the DNA is TGCAGTGCTAGAGATCTCAGGGGCGAAACGGGAGCTAATGAAAAACTGTTTTTT.

This clonotype was observed a handful of times. The chain is built from TRBV7-9 and TRBJ2-7, with D possibly TRBD2 on 5 matching bases. V was shortened by 5 bases and J by 3 bases, with 11 bases between the two germline ends. Germline CDR1 reads SEHNR; CDR2 reads FQNEAQ (reference sequence). There are 13 residues in the CDR3. The CDR3 nucleotides read TGTGCCAGCAGCCTATCCGGGGTCTACGAGCAGTACTTC. It is translated as CASSLSGVYEQYF.

This clonotype was detected many times. The chain combines TRBV2 with TRBJ2-7, with 10 bases that match TRBD2. The length of the CDR3 is 14 residues. With V trimmed by 3 bases and J by 3 bases, 2 bases remained unmatched. The germline gives CDR1 SNHLY, CDR2 FYNNEI. The CDR3 is CASSDSGRYYEQYF. CDR3 in DNA: TGTGCCAGCAGTGATAGCGGGAGGTACTACGAGCAGTACTTC.

In its sample, this clonotype was seen many times. The V call is TRBV7-9, the J call TRBJ1-6, with 8 bases aligning to TRBD1. Germline assignment: CDR1 SEHNR and CDR2 FQNEAQ (reference sequence). V was clipped by 3 bases and J by 7 bases; unmatched bases: 2. The CDR3 is 14 amino acids. The CDR3 DNA reads as TGTGCCAGCAGCTTCACAGGGGGAAATTCACCCCTCCACTTT. It encodes CASSFTGGNSPLHF.

The V and J genes are TRBV2 and TRBJ2-3, with TRBD2 matching over 9 bases. Germline V gene data show CDR1 as SNHLY and CDR2 as FYNNEI. With 1 base clipped from V and 4 bases from J, the junction kept 9 bases outside the gene matches. The CDR3 extends over 17 amino acids. CDR3 residues: CASSEVVSGGGADTQYF. CDR3 DNA sequence: TGTGCCAGCAGTGAAGTAGTTAGCGGGGGCGGGGCAGATACGCAGTATTTT.

The chain carries TRBV4-1 and TRBJ2-1; D uncertain. CDR3 length: 16 residues. V shed 1 base and J shed 7 bases, with 17 bases lying between them. The germline V gene encodes CDR1 MGHRA and CDR2 YSYEKL. The CDR3 reads CASSQVPESLTNEQFF. In nucleotides, the CDR3 is TGCGCCAGCAGCCAAGTTCCAGAAAGCTTGACAAATGAGCAGTTCTTC.

This clonotype was seen more than once but under ten times. This CDR3 reads CASSIDSPPLALGDNEQFF. The DNA for the CDR3 is TGTGCCAGTAGTATAGATAGTCCCCCACTAGCGCTAGGGGACAATGAGCAGTTCTTC. The J gene is TRBJ2-1, the V gene TRBV19, with 7 bases matching TRBD2. Germline V gives CDR1 LNHDA, CDR2 SQIVND (reference sequence). CDR3 length: 19 residues. V was clipped by 0 bases and J by 5 bases; unmatched bases: 16.

The chain uses TRBV6-2 or TRBV6-3 and TRBJ1-3; D is uncertain. Germline CDR1 reads MNHEY; CDR2 reads SVGEGT. Trimming shortened V by 2 bases and J by 0 bases, and 8 bases separated the two germline ends. This CDR3 is built from 15 residues. The CDR3 DNA reads as TGTGCCAGCAGTTACGGGTCTTCCTCTGGAAACACCATATATTTT. Residues: CASSYGSSSGNTIYF.

There are a few counts of this clonotype. V is TRBV19 and J is TRBJ1-1, with D possibly being TRBD1 (5 bases). The CDR3 totals 13 residues. V lost 7 bases, J lost 2 bases, and 11 bases lay in between. Germline values: CDR1 LNHDA, CDR2 SQIVND (reference sequence). The CDR3 loop is CASIPGFNTEAFF. The CDR3 nucleotides read TGTGCCAGTATCCCAGGGTTCAACACTGAAGCTTTCTTT.

This clonotype has a handful of counts. Since a much larger clone is just one base distant, this may be a read error. The rearrangement links TRBV11-3 to TRBJ2-1, with 9 bases aligning to TRBD2. Germline V gene sequence: CDR1 SGHNT, CDR2 YENEEA. Trimming took 0 bases from V and 6 from J; bases not matched to a gene: 12. The CDR3 length is 18 residues. The CDR3 region has the DNA TGTGCCAGCAGCTTAGAGGGGGAGAGAGCGGGAGGAGCCAATGAGCAGTTCTTC. Translating it yields CASSLEGERAGGANEQFF.

This clonotype appeared a few times. This sequence joins TRBV30 and TRBJ2-1; no firm D call. V gave up 2 bases and J gave up 6 bases, with 17 bases separating them. The germline V gene encodes CDR1 GTSNPN and CDR2 SVGIG (reference sequence). The CDR3 is 15 residues long. Here the CDR3 reads CAWSTKTIRSNEQFF. CDR3 coding DNA: TGTGCCTGGAGTACGAAGACCATCCGCTCCAATGAGCAGTTCTTC.

This clonotype was detected ten times or more. The V call is TRBV20-1, the J call TRBJ2-5; 14 bases line up with TRBD2. The germline V gene has CDR1 DFQATT and CDR2 SNEGSKA (reference sequence). The CDR3 runs to 13 residues. The ends lost 1 base at V and 11 bases at J; junction bases unmatched: 3. CDR3 bases: TGCAGTGCTAGAGGGACTAGCGGGAGGATTCAGTACTTC. Translating gives CSARGTSGRIQYF.

This clonotype appeared many times. V usage is TRBV13 and J usage is TRBJ2-3; no firm D call. Trimming removed 2 bases from V and 2 bases from J, with 11 bases in between. The germline gives CDR1 PRHDT, CDR2 FYEKMQ (reference sequence). The CDR3 runs to 15 residues. CDR3 sequence: CASSLRTKFTDTQYF. The CDR3 region has the DNA TGTGCCAGCAGCTTAAGGACGAAGTTCACAGATACGCAGTATTTT.

This clonotype was observed many times. This chain links TRBV5-4 with TRBJ1-2; D is unclear. The V end lost 4 bases, the J end lost 4 bases, and 20 bases lay between the germline ends. This CDR3 contains 16 residues. The germline gives CDR1 SGHNT, CDR2 YYREEE (reference sequence). CDR3 sequence reads: CASSHQRITRSYGYTF. For the CDR3, the DNA is TGTGCCAGCAGCCACCAACGGATTACTCGATCCTATGGCTACACCTTC.

This clonotype was recorded many times. The rearrangement joins TRBV10-1 to TRBJ2-7; no clear D gene. There are 13 residues in the CDR3. From germline, CDR1 is WNHNN and CDR2 SYGVQD (reference sequence). V was shortened by 0 bases and J by 4 bases, with 7 bases between the two germline ends. In DNA, the CDR3 is TGCGCCAGCAGTGAGTCACTGGGTTACGAGCAGTACTTC. As protein: CASSESLGYEQYF.

The chain uses TRBV6-1 and TRBJ2-2; D is perhaps TRBD2 (5 bases). This CDR3 has 20 amino acids. Germline V gene data show CDR1 as MNHNS and CDR2 as SASEGT. The germline V and J ends were trimmed by 7 bases and 6 bases, with 33 bases remaining between them. For the CDR3, the DNA is TGTGCCAGCAAGATAATCGAGACTAAGCTTAAAAAGGGAACACCCGGGGAGCTGTTTTTT. Translated, it gives CASKIIETKLKKGTPGELFF.

This clonotype occurred a few times. V is TRBV6-2 or TRBV6-3 and J is TRBJ1-2; D is uncertain. The CDR3 is 14 residues long. Germline CDR1 MNHEY, CDR2 SVGEGT. V lost 0 bases to trimming and J lost 4 bases, with 9 bases between them. CDR3 amino acids: CASSYSSGGYGYTF. As DNA, the CDR3 is TGTGCCAGCAGTTACTCCAGTGGAGGCTATGGCTACACCTTC.

J is TRBJ2-1 and V is TRBV19; D is perhaps TRBD1 (5 bases). V was trimmed by 5 bases and J by 1 base, leaving 12 bases between them. Germline V gene data show CDR1 as LNHDA and CDR2 as SQIVND (reference sequence). The CDR3 has 15 residues. CDR3 protein: CASSVGVLSYNEQFF. In nucleotides, the CDR3 is TGTGCCAGTAGTGTAGGGGTTTTGTCCTACAATGAGCAGTTCTTC.

In this sample, this clonotype turned up many times. This chain connects TRBV15 to TRBJ1-3; D ambiguous. CDR3 length equals 15 residues. The ends were cut back, 0 bases at V and 8 bases at J, with 14 bases in the middle. Germline loops: CDR1 LNHNV, CDR2 YYDKDF (reference sequence). This CDR3 is CATSRDRPSAHTIYF. Here the CDR3 DNA reads TGTGCCACCAGCAGAGATCGTCCGTCGGCGCACACCATATATTTT.

The J gene is TRBJ1-1, the V gene TRBV7-8; possibly TRBD1 for D (5 bases). From germline, CDR1 is SGHVS and CDR2 FQNEAQ. The germline V and J ends were trimmed by 2 bases and 2 bases, with 12 bases remaining between them. The CDR3 contains 15 residues. The CDR3: CASSLSRGGNTEAFF. Here the CDR3 DNA reads TGTGCCAGCAGCTTATCTAGGGGAGGAAACACTGAAGCTTTCTTT.

This clonotype was counted a few times. The J gene is TRBJ2-1, the V gene TRBV19, with 8 bases matching TRBD2. The CDR3 totals 15 residues. Germline lookup yields CDR1 LNHDA and CDR2 SQIVND (reference sequence). V was clipped by 7 bases and J by 2 bases; unmatched bases: 7. The CDR3 loop reads CASTLGGGPYNEQFF. DNA for the CDR3: TGTGCCAGTACCCTCGGGGGGGGTCCCTACAATGAGCAGTTCTTC.

This clonotype was recorded many times. The chain carries TRBV20-1 and TRBJ2-2, with 8 positions matching TRBD2. V shed 5 bases, J shed 5 bases, and the junction held 7 bases outside the gene matches. The CDR3 totals 14 residues. Germline V gene lookup returns CDR1 DFQATT and CDR2 SNEGSKA (reference sequence). CDR3 in DNA: TGCAGTGCTCGAAGCGGGAGTCGGACCGGGGAGCTGTTTTTT. Its translation: CSARSGSRTGELFF.

This clonotype was seen more than once but under ten times. This rearrangement joins TRBV7-2 to TRBJ1-2; the D is unclear. The CDR3 has 14 amino acids. V dropped 5 bases and J dropped 0 bases, with 10 bases sitting between them. The germline V gene encodes CDR1 SGHTA and CDR2 FQGNSA. The CDR3 DNA follows: TGTGCCAGCAGCCCTGACGTTTCTAACTATGGCTACACCTTC. Translation: CASSPDVSNYGYTF.

The rearrangement links TRBV10-2 to TRBJ2-7, with 8 bases fitting TRBD2. V was clipped by 0 bases and J by 2 bases; unmatched bases: 12. The CDR3 totals 18 residues. CDR1 is WSHSY and CDR2 is SAAADI in the germline V gene. CDR3 in amino acids: CASSESGASGPRAYEQYF. The CDR3 DNA sequence: TGCGCCAGCAGTGAGTCGGGGGCTAGCGGGCCCCGGGCCTACGAGCAGTACTTC.

This clonotype was detected many times. J is TRBJ2-1 and V is TRBV20-1; D possibly corresponds to TRBD2 (5 bases). CDR3 size: 12 residues. CDR1 is DFQATT and CDR2 is SNEGSKA in the germline V gene (reference sequence). Trimming cost V 6 bases and J 1 base, with 7 bases left between them. CDR3 sequence (DNA): TGCAGTGCAAGGAGGTCCTACAATGAGCAGTTCTTC. It yields the protein CSARRSYNEQFF.

This clonotype came up a few times. The chain carries TRBV27 and TRBJ1-6, with 10 positions matching TRBD1. Trimming took 8 bases from V and 9 from J; bases not matched to a gene: 1. Germline assignment: CDR1 MNHEY and CDR2 SMNVEV (reference sequence). The length of the CDR3 is 12 residues. CDR3 sequence (DNA): TGTGCCAGCCGGGACAGGGGTTCACCCCTCCACTTT. Protein product: CASRDRGSPLHF.